Listed below are T cell receptor beta chains from one sample, sequenced in a study of T cells in Graves' hyperthyroidism and ophthalmopathy. MiXCR, run by TCRdb on the multiplex PCR reads, gives a single entry per CDR3 protein. The data hold over 450,000 distinct CDR3 sequences, with around an eighth observed a single time. The sample comprised blood. These receptors originate from a woman under 30 with Graves' hyperthyroidism. The conserved cysteine and the conserved F or W are not part of the CDR3 here.

j_call | v_call | cdr3_aa
TRBJ2-3 | TRBV6-5 | ASSYSPGDTQY
TRBJ2-1 | TRBV7-9 | ASAPSSGTSGNYNEQF
TRBJ1-1 | TRBV5-1 | ASTLQVGQTQMAEAF
TRBJ2-7 | TRBV5-5 | ASNSILNSYEQY
TRBJ2-7 | TRBV15 | ATSRQRDSYEQY
TRBJ1-1 | TRBV12-5 | ASGLIGGYTEAF
TRBJ2-3 | TRBV7-9 | ASSSQGGRASDTQY
TRBJ2-5 | TRBV2 | ASSAGRIETQY
TRBJ2-5 | TRBV7-9 | ASSLAGQQETQY
TRBJ2-5 | TRBV6-1 | ASSFGQAGGTQY
TRBJ1-2 | TRBV14 | ASSQHRTPNYGYT
TRBJ1-1 | TRBV2 | ASDLRAEAF
TRBJ2-7 | TRBV7-9 | ASSSWTGNSYEQY
TRBJ2-2 | TRBV10-3 | AISELGTETGELF
TRBJ2-3 | TRBV7-8 | ASSPPSGPTPDTQY
TRBJ2-7 | TRBV3-1 | ASSPHPGQGTYEQY
TRBJ1-1 | TRBV27 | ASSITGLTNTEAF
TRBJ2-5 | TRBV20-1 | SARLSGLAVQETQY
TRBJ2-1 | TRBV7-2 | ASSLASGRTNNEQF
TRBJ1-2 | TRBV9 | ASSVRTGGLGYT
TRBJ1-5 | TRBV19 | ASNPNSDNQPQH
TRBJ1-1 | TRBV13 | ASGRGVTEAF